Given below is one T cell receptor beta chain in context. Vbeta (60) and Jbeta (13) primers were used in the PCR. Assay used: immunoSEQ multiplex PCR; TCRdb lists only in-frame clones, some missing. Found here are some 170,000 clones, about 69% of them singletons; the top ten hold 2.9%. The record originates from a study of cytomegalovirus exposure and HLA in healthy donors. From germline, CDR1 is SNHLY and CDR2 FYNNEI. The CDR3 sequence is 14 residues long. Trimming stripped 5 bases from V and 3 bases from J, with 11 bases between. This receptor was obtained from a male donor in good health and CMV-seronegative. Material: PBMCs. The chain has TRBV2 and TRBJ1-5; no clear D gene. As DNA, the CDR3 is TGTGCCAGCAGTTATACAACCGTCAATCAGCCCCAGCATTTT. It specifies CASSYTTVNQPQHF. The whole variable domain, filled in from reference TRBV2 and TRBJ1-5, reads EPEVTQTPSHQVTQMGQEVILRCVPISNHLYFYWYRQILGQKVEFLVSFYNNEISEKSEIFDDQFSVERPDGSNFTLKIRSTKLEDSAMYFCASSYTTVNQPQHFGDGTRLSIL.